This T cell receptor (beta chain) stems from a study of T cells in Graves' hyperthyroidism and ophthalmopathy. Study-wide findings and caveats: Blood shared most expanded thyroid clonotypes above 0.001.

The source material, RNA transcripts, was used to amplify TCR beta CDR3 regions. When the TCR CDR3 underwent first-round RT-PCR, the HTBI primer set was used. MiXCR, applied by TCRdb to the multiplex PCR reads, yields one record per CDR3 protein. The sample records 450,000 to 650,000 distinct CDR3 sequences, under 25% being singletons. Germline V gives CDR1 MRHNA, CDR2 SNTAGT. Trimming cost V 6 bases and J 0 bases, with 12 bases left between them. The CDR3 is 15 amino acids. This clonotype was seen once. The antigen remains undetermined. The CDR3 ends on some other residue instead of the conserved phenylalanine or tryptophan, so this is likely a read error. Graves' hyperthyroidism showing no ophthalmopathy progression within 18 months was considered stable. Patients were excluded for uncontrolled infection, other autoimmune disease, pregnancy or lactation. Diagnosis rested on symptoms, serum thyroxine and TRAb, thyroid ultrasound, and orbital computed tomography.

This TCR came from a man between 18 and 29 years old with Graves' hyperthyroidism. The chain recombines TRBV6-4 with TRBJ1-5; D perhaps matches TRBD1 (5 bases). The sequencing sample was made of blood. CDR3 nucleotide sequence: TGTGCCAGCAGGACGGGGGTCCTTAGCAATCAGCCCCAGCATGTT. This codes for CASRTGVLSNQPQHV.